This T cell receptor (beta chain) was documented in a study of cytotoxic CD8 clonotypes in ibrutinib-treated CLL. Study details: After a median of about 70 months, roughly 15 patients stayed remitted and about 12 progressed; responses had been partial in 24 and complete in 2. After treatment lasting a median 12 months, range 6 to 36, response samples were collected.

About this clone: Its antigen is as yet unknown.

Repertoires were generated with immunoSEQ multiplex PCR, while TCRdb's copy carries only in-frame clones and drops some. The data show over 250,000 clones, about 72% seen once. V lost 7 bases to trimming and J lost 8 bases; unmatched junction nucleotides: 16. Germline CDR1 reads SNHLY; CDR2 reads FYNNEI. This CDR3 comprises 15 residues. Findings of the study overall: Clonality (at baseline) was higher than in age-matched healthy donors and tracked circulating CD8+ T-cell counts.

The sequencing used PBMCs, collected at disease progression, from a patient treated with ibrutinib. The sequence came from a human donor with chronic lymphocytic leukemia. The V and J genes are TRBV2 and TRBJ1-1, with 7 bases aligning to TRBD1. The CDR3 protein is CASNTAFRDSKEAFF. The CDR3 coding sequence is TGTGCCAGCAATACTGCCTTCCGGGACAGCAAAGAAGCTTTCTTT.